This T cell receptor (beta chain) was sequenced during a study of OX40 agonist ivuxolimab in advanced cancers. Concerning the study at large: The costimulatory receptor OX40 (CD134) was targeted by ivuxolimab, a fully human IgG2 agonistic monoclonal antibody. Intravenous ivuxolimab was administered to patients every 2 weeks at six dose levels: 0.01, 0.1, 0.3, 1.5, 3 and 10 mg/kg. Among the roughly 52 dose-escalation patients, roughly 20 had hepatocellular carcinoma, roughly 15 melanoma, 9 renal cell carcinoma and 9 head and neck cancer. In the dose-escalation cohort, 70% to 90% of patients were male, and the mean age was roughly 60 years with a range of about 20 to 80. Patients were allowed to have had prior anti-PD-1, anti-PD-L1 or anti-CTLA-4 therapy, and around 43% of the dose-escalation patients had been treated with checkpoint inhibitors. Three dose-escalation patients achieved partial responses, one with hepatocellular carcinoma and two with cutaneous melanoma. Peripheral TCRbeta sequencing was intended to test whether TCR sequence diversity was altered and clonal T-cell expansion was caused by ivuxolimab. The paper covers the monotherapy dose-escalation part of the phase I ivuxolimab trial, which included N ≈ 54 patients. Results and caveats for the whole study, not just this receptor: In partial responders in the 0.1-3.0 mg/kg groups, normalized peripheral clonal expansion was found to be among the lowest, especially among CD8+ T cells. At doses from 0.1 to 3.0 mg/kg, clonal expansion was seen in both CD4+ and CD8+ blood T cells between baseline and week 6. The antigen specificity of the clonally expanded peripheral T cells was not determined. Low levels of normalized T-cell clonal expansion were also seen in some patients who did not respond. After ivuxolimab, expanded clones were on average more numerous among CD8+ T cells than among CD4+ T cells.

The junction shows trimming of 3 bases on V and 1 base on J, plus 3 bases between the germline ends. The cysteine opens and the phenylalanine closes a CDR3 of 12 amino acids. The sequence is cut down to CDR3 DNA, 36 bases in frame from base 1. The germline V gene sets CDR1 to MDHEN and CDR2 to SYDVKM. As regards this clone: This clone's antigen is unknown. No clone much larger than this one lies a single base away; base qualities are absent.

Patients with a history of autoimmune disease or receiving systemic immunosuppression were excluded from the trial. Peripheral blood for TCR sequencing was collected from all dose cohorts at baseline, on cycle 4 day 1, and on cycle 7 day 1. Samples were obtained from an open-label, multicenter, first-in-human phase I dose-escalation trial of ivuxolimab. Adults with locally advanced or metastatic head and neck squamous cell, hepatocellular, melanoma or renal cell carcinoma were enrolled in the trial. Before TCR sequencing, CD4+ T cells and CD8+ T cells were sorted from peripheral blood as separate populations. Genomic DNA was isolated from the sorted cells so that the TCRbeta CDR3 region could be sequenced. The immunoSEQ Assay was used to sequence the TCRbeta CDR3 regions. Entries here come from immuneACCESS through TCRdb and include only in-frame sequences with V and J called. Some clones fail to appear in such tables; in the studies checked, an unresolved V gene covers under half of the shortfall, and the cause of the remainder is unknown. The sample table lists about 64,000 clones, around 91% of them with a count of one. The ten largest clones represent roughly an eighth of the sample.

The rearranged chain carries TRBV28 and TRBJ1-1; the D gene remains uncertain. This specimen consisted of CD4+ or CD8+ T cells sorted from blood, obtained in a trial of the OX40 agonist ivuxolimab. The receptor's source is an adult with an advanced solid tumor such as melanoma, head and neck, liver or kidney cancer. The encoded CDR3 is CASSLGNTEAFF. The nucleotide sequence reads TGTGCCAGCAGTTTGGGGAACACTGAAGCTTTCTTT.